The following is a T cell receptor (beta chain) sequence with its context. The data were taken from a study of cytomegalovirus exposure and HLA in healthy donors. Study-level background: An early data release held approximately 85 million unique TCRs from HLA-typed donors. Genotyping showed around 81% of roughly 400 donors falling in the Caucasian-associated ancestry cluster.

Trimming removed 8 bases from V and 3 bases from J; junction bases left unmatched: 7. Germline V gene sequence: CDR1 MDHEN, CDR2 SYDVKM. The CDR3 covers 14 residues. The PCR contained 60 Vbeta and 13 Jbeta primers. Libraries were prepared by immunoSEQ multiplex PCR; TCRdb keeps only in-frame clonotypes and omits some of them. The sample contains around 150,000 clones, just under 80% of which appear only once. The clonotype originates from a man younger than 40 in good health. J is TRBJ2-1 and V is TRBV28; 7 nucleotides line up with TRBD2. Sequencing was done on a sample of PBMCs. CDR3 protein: CASGRPSGYNEQFF. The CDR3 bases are TGTGCCAGCGGTCGGCCTAGCGGCTACAATGAGCAGTTCTTC.